This T cell receptor beta chain was captured in a study of blood T cells in healthy people across ages. Study results and caveats: Investigators viewed diversity estimates from one million T cells as underestimates, the study reported. TCR beta diversity, measured per million T cells, fell in a roughly linear way with age.

Note on this clonotype: Its antigen remains unknown.

The CDR3 spans 11 residues. CDR1 and CDR2 from the germline V gene are MDHEN and SYDVKM. V was clipped by 5 bases and J by 7 bases, with 9 bases between them. Combining a sample-barcoded 5' primer with a J-beta primer mix, a second PCR ran for 7 to 11 cycles. Researchers report that a template-switch adaptor with 12 random nucleotides tagged each cDNA molecule. Each CDR3 protein gets one entry after TCRdb re-called the 5' RACE reads with MiXCR. The sample has about 1.1 million distinct CDR3 sequences; about two fifths are singletons. V is TRBV28 and J is TRBJ2-7, with a tentative D call TRBD1 (6 bases). The sample comprised blood. This TCR was recovered from a man younger than 35 in good health. CDR3 protein: CASSIGGEQYF. CDR3 sequence (DNA): TGTGCCAGCAGTATAGGGGGTGAGCAGTACTTC.